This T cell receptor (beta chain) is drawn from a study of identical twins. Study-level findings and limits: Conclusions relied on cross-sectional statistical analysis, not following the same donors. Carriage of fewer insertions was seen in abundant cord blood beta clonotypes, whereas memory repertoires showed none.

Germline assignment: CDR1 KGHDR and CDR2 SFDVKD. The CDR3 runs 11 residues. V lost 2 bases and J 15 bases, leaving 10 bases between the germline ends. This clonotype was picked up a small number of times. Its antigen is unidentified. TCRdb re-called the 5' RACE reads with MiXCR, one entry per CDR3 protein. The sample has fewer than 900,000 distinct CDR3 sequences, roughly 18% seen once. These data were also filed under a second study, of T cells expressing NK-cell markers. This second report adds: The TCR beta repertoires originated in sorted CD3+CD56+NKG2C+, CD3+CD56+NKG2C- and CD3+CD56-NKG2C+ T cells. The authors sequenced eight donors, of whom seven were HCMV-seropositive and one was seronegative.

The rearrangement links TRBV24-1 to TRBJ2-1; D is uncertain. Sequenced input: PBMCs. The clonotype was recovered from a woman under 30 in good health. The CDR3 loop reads CATSDYTGTFF. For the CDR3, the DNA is TGTGCCACCAGTGATTATACCGGTACGTTCTTC.